This paragraph reports one T cell receptor (beta chain). The source of the sample is a study of blood T cell repertoires in COVID-19. Study context: There were acute and convalescent COVID-19 samples, and they came from the United States, Italy and Spain. T cells, B-cell-depleted T cells, or PBMCs provided the cDNA or gDNA that served as material.

The CDR3 covers 16 residues. With V trimmed by 3 bases and J by 3 bases, 7 bases remained unmatched. Germline values: CDR1 SGDLS, CDR2 YYNGEE. In the authors' workflow: Cell counts per sample came from amplifying reference gene primers. Sequencing was performed with immunoSEQ multiplex PCR; in TCRdb, only in-frame clones are kept and a portion is missing. V, J and clone size reflect that table, while D and trimming were determined from the DNA. The sample records 77,000 or so clones, approximately 90% being singletons. This sequence originates from a man aged 45-65 years with active COVID-19. The sample was peripheral blood. The chain uses TRBV9 and TRBJ2-3, with 10 positions matching TRBD2. CDR3 residues: CASSGTSGEVTDTQYF. The CDR3, as DNA: TGTGCCAGCAGCGGAACTAGCGGGGAGGTTACAGATACGCAGTATTTT.